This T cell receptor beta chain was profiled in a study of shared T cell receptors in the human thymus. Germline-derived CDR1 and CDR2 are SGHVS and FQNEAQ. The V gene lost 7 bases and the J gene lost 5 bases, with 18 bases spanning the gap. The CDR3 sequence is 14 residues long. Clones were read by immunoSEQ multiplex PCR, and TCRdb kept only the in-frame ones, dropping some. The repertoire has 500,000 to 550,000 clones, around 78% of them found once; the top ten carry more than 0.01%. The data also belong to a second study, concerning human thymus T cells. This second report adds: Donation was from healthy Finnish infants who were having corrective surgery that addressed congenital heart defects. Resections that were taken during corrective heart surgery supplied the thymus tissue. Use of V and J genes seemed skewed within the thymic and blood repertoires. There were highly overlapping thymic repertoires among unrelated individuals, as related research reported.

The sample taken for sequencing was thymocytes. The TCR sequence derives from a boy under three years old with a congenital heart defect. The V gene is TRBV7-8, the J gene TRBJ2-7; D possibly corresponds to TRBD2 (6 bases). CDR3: CASKLLGGPNEQYF. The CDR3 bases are TGTGCCAGCAAGCTCCTGGGGGGACCCAACGAGCAGTACTTC.